The rows below give T cell receptor beta chains drawn from one sample of a study of technical replicates of blood from a handful of donors. Only in-frame clones appear in the TCRdb table, and some are missing; sequencing was by immunoSEQ multiplex PCR. The sample has tens of thousands of clones, roughly 94% seen once. The material sequenced was T cells isolated from PBMCs. The source is a human donor in good health. Both conserved end residues are part of each CDR3. The order of the fields is J gene, V gene, D gene, clone size, CDR3 DNA, CDR3 protein. A D gene is named only where the DNA matches it firmly. Only some rows state a clone size, as once, few, many or a class for expanded clones.

>TRBJ2-7|TRBV7-3|.|.
TGTGCCAGCAGCTTAAATCGTGCCTACGAGCAGTACTTC
CASSLNRAYEQYF
>TRBJ2-7|TRBV9|TRBD2|.
TGTGCCAGCAGCCTCGGACTAGCGGCTGCCTACGAGCAGTACTTC
CASSLGLAAAYEQYF
>TRBJ2-7|TRBV9|TRBD2|once
TGTGCCAGCAGCGTCCAAGGCCGCCCGGGAGCGGGAGGCTACGAGCAGTACTTC
CASSVQGRPGAGGYEQYF
>TRBJ1-1|TRBV29-1|.|.
TGCAGCGTTAAGACGACAGGAGGCTCTGAAGCTTTCTTT
CSVKTTGGSEAFF
>TRBJ1-5|TRBV4-1|.|once
TGCGCCAGCAGCCAAACGCGACAGGTTTGGGGTCAGCCCCAGCATTTT
CASSQTRQVWGQPQHF
>TRBJ2-2|TRBV2|TRBD2|.
TGTGCCAGCAGTCTCCGAGCTAGCGGCGGGGAGCTGTTTTTT
CASSLRASGGELFF
>TRBJ2-5|TRBV30|.|.
TGTGCCTGGATCAGGGGAGAGGAACGGGGGACCCAGTACTTC
CAWIRGEERGTQYF
>TRBJ2-1|TRBV19|.|.
TGTGCCAGTAGTATATCTAGCGCAAATGAGCAGTTCTTC
CASSISSANEQFF
>TRBJ1-6|TRBV30|.|.
TGTGCCTGGAGCGACTCCAATTCACCCCTCCACTTT
CAWSDSNSPLHF
>TRBJ2-7|TRBV13|TRBD2|.
TGTGCCAGCAGCCCGGGACTAGCGGTAAGCTCCTACGAGCAGTACTTC
CASSPGLAVSSYEQYF
>TRBJ2-7|TRBV28|TRBD2|.
TGTGCCAGCAGTTTAAGGGCCAGAGCTAGCGGGAGTTCCTACGAGCAGTACTTC
CASSLRARASGSSYEQYF
>TRBJ1-2|TRBV11-3|TRBD1|.
TGTGCCAGCAGCTTCTCAGACAGGGGTGGTGGCTACACCTTC
CASSFSDRGGGYTF
>TRBJ2-7|TRBV10-3|TRBD2|once
TGTGCCAGTTCGACTAGCGGGACCTCCTACGAGCAGTACTTC
CASSTSGTSYEQYF
>TRBJ1-2|TRBV6-5|.|.
TGTGCCAGCCGGACAGATCGTAGAGGCTATGGCTACACCTTC
CASRTDRRGYGYTF
>TRBJ2-1|TRBV5-1|.|.
TGCGCCAGCAGCTTGGTCGGGATAACGAATCACAATGAGCAGTTCTTC
CASSLVGITNHNEQFF
>TRBJ1-3|TRBV7-9|.|.
TGTGCCACCCCTGAACTCATTTTGACGGGTTTCTCTGGAAACACCATATATTTT
CATPELILTGFSGNTIYF
>TRBJ2-7|TRBV10-3|.|.
TGTGCCACGGAAGAAGGGACTCTAAGCTCCTACGAGCAGTACTTC
CATEEGTLSSYEQYF
>TRBJ1-2|TRBV7-8|.|.
TGTGCCAGCAGCTTAGCACAGGGCAACTATGGCTACACCTTC
CASSLAQGNYGYTF
>TRBJ2-7|TRBV29-1|TRBD1|.
TGCAGCGTTGAGGTCCGGGACAGTAAACTCTACGAGCAGTACTTC
CSVEVRDSKLYEQYF
>TRBJ2-2|TRBV6-4|TRBD2|many
TGTGCCAGCAGTGAGCGGGAGACCGGGGAGCTGTTTTTT
CASSERETGELFF
>TRBJ2-3|TRBV2|TRBD2|.
TGTGCCAGCAGTCCCTTCGGGACTAGCGGGTTAGATACGCAGTATTTT
CASSPFGTSGLDTQYF
>TRBJ1-2|TRBV18|TRBD1|.
TGTGCCAGCTCACCACGGATGTTTCTCGTGGGATGGGACAGAACCTATGGCTACACCTTC
CASSPRMFLVGWDRTYGYTF
>TRBJ1-1|TRBV6-5|.|.
TGTGCCAGCACAATGAACACTGAAGCTTTCTTT
CASTMNTEAFF
>TRBJ2-7|TRBV6-1|.|.
TGTGCCAGCATTAGGACTTTCGAGCAGTACTTC
CASIRTFEQYF
>TRBJ2-3|TRBV29-1|TRBD1|.
TGCAGCGTTGAGAGGGACAGGGGATCGGGTACGCAGTATTTT
CSVERDRGSGTQYF
>TRBJ1-5|TRBV28|.|.
TGTGCCAGCAGCCGGGACAATCAGCCCCAGCATTTT
CASSRDNQPQHF
>TRBJ2-1|TRBV13|.|.
TGTGCCAGCAGCTTATATGGCGGGATGGGGGTTGATGAGCAGTTCTTC
CASSLYGGMGVDEQFF
>TRBJ2-3|TRBV13|TRBD2|.
TGTGCCAGCAGCTTAGGACTAGCGCGCACAGATACGCAGTATTTT
CASSLGLARTDTQYF
>TRBJ1-2|TRBV28|.|.
TGTGCCAGCAGTTTTGAGTTTTCGGGGTTCGTAGGGGGCTACACCTTC
CASSFEFSGFVGGYTF
>TRBJ2-1|TRBV15|TRBD2|.
TGTGCCACCAGCATGACTAGCGGGAGGGGGAAGGGTGAGCAGTTCTTC
CATSMTSGRGKGEQFF
>TRBJ1-5|TRBV10-2|TRBD1|.
TGCGCCAGCAGAAGGGGGCCTGATGTTACGCTCCAGCATTTT
CASRRGPDVTLQHF
>TRBJ2-3|TRBV2|TRBD1|.
TGTGCCAGCAGATCCCCGGGACAGGGGTTCGCAGATACGCAGTATTTT
CASRSPGQGFADTQYF
>TRBJ2-7|TRBV10-3|TRBD2|.
TGTGCCATCAGTGAGGGACTAGCGGGCTACGAGCAGTACTTC
CAISEGLAGYEQYF
>TRBJ1-2|TRBV18|TRBD1|.
TGTGCCAGCTCCCCCGGGACAGAGGTCAACTATGGCTACACCTTC
CASSPGTEVNYGYTF
>TRBJ1-1|TRBV9|.|.
TGTGCCAGCAGCGTTTATGTGAACACTGAAGCTTTCTTT
CASSVYVNTEAFF
>TRBJ1-1|TRBV5-8|TRBD1|once
TGTGCCAGCAGTCGACAGGGGGCGAACACTGAAGCTTTCTTT
CASSRQGANTEAFF
>TRBJ2-5|TRBV4-1|.|.
TGCGCCAGCAGCCAACGGGACTCGAGGGAGACCCAGTACTTC
CASSQRDSRETQYF
>TRBJ1-4|TRBV27|TRBD1|.
TGTGCCAGCAGTAGACAGGGCTTATACGAAAAACTGTTTTTT
CASSRQGLYEKLFF
>TRBJ1-1|TRBV12-5|TRBD1|.
TGTGCTAGTGGTCCGCAGGGGGTAGGGAACACTGAAGCTTTCTTT
CASGPQGVGNTEAFF
>TRBJ2-7|TRBV27|TRBD2|.
TGTGCCAGCAGTCCGGGGGAGGGCCCTCGCGAGCAGTACTTC
CASSPGEGPREQYF
>TRBJ2-7|TRBV5-6|TRBD2|.
TGTGCCAGCAGCTACTCAGACTATGGACTAGCGGAAACCTACGAGCAGTACTTC
CASSYSDYGLAETYEQYF